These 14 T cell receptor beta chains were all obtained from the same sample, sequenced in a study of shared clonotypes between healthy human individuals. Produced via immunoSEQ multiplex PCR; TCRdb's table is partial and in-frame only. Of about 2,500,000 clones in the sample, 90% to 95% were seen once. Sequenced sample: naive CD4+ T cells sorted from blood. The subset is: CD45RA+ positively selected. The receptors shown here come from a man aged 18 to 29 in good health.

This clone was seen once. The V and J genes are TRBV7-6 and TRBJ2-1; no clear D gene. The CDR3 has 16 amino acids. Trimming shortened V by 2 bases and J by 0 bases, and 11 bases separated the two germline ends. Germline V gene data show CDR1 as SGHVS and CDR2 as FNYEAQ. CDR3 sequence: CASSLLRSSSYNEQFF. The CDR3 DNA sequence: TGTGCCAGCAGCTTACTTAGGTCCAGCTCCTACAATGAGCAGTTCTTC.

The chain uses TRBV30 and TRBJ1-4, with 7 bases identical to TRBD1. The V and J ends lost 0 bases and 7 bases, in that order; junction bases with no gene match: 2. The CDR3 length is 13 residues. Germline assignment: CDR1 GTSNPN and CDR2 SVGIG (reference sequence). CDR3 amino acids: CAWSVGTVEKLFF. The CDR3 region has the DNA TGTGCCTGGAGTGTAGGGACAGTTGAAAAACTGTTTTTT.

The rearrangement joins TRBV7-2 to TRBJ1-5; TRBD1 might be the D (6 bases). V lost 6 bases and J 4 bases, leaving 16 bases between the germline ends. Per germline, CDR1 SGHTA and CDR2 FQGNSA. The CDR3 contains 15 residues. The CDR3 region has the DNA TGTGCCAGCAGGGTGACAGGTATCGGGAATCAGCCCCAGCATTTT. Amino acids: CASRVTGIGNQPQHF.

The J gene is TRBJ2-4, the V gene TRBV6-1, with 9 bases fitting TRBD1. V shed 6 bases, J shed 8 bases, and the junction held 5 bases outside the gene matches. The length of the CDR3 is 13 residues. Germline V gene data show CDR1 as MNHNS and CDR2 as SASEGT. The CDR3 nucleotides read TGTGCCAGCAGAAGGACAGGGGTCGACATTCAGTACTTC. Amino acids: CASRRTGVDIQYF.

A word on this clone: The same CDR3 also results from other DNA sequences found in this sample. The CDR3 nucleotides are TGTGCCAGCAGCGTAGGGGGACAGGGGGTTGATGGCTACACCTTC. Amino acids: CASSVGGQGVDGYTF. This rearrangement joins TRBV9 to TRBJ1-2; 11 bases are shared with TRBD1. Germline V gives CDR1 SGDLS, CDR2 YYNGEE. V shed 0 bases and J 6 bases; nucleotides not matched to a gene: 4. This CDR3 comprises 15 residues.

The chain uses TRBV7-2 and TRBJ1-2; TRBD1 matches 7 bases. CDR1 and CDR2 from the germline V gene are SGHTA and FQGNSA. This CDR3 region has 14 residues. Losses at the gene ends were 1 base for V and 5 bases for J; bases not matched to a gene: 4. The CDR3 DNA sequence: TGTGCCAGCAGCTTAGAGACAGGGACATATGGCTACACCTTC. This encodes CASSLETGTYGYTF.

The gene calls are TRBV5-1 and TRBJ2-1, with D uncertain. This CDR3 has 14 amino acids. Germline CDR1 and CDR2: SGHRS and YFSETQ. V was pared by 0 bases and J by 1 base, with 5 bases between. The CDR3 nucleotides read TGCGCCAGCAGCTTGGCAGAGTCCTACAATGAGCAGTTCTTC. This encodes CASSLAESYNEQFF. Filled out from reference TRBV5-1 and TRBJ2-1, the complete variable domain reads KAGVTQTPRYLIKTRGQQVTLSCSPISGHRSVSWYQQTPGQGLQFLFEYFSETQRNKGNFPGRFSGRQFSNSRSEMNVSTLELGDSALYLCASSLAESYNEQFFGPGTRLTVL.

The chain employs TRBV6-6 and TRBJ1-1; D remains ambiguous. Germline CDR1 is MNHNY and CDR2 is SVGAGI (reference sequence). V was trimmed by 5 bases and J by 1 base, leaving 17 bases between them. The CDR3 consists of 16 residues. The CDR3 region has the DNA TGTGCCAGCAGTCGAACCCGGGCCTCGGGGAACACTGAAGCTTTCTTT. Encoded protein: CASSRTRASGNTEAFF.

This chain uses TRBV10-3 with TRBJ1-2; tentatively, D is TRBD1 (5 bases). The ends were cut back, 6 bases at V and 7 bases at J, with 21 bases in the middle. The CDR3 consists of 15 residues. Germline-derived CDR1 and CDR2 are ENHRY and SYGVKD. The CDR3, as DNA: TGTGCCATCAGCCACGGAAGCCAGGGAGCTTCTGGCTACACCTTC. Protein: CAISHGSQGASGYTF.

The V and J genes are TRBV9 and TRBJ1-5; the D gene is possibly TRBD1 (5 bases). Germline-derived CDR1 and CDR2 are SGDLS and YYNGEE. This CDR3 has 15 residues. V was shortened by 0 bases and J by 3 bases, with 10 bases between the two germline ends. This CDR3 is CASSVEGLPNQPQHF. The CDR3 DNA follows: TGTGCCAGCAGCGTAGAGGGACTTCCCAATCAGCCCCAGCATTTT.

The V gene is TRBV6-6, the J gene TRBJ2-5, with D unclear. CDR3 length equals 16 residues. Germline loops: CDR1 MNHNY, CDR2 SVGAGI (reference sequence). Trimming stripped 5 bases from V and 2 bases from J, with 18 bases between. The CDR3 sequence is CASSTPSFRQQETQYF. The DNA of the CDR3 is TGTGCCAGCAGTACGCCCTCGTTCAGGCAACAAGAGACCCAGTACTTC.

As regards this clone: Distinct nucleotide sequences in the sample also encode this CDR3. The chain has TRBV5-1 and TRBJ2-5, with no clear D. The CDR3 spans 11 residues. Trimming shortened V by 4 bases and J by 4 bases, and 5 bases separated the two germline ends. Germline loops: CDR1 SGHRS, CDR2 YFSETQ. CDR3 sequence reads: CASSPGETQYF. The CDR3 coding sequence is TGCGCCAGCAGCCCCGGAGAGACCCAGTACTTC.

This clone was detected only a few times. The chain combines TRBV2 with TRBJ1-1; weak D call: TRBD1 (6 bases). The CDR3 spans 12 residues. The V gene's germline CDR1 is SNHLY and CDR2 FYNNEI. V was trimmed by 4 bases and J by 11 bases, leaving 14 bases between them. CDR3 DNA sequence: TGTGCCAGCAGTGCCGAAGGACAGCAGGCTTTCTTT. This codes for CASSAEGQQAFF.

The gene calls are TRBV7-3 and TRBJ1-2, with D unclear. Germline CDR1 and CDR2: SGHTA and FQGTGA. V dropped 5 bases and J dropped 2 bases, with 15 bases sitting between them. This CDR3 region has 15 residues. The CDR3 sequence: CASSPSGGENYGYTF. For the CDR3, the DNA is TGTGCCAGCAGCCCTAGTGGTGGAGAAAACTATGGCTACACCTTC.